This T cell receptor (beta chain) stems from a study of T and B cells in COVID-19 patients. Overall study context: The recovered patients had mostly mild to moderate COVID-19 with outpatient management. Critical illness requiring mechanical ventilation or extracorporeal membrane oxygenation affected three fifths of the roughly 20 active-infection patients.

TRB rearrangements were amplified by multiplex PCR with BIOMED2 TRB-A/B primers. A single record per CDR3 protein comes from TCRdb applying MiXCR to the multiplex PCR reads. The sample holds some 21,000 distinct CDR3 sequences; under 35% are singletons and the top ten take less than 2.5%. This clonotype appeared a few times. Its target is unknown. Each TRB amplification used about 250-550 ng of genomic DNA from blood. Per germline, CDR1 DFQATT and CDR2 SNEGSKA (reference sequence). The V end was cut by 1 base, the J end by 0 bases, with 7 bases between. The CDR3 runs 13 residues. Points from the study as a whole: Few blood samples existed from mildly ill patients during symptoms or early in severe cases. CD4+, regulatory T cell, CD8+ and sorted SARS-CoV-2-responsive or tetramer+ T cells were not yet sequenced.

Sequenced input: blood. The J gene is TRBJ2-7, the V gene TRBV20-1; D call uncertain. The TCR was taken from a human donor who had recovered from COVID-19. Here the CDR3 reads CSARVAVSYEQYF. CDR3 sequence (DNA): TGCAGTGCTAGAGTGGCAGTCTCCTACGAGCAGTACTTC.